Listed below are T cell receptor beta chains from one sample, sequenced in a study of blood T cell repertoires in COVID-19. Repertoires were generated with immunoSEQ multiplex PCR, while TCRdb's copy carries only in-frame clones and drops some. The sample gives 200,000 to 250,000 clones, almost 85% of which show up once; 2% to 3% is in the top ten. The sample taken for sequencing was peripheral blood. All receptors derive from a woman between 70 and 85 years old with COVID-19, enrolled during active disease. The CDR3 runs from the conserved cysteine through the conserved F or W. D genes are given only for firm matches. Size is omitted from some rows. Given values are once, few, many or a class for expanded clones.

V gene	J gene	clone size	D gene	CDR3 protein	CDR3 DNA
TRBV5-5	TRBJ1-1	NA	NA	CASSLRDEAFF	TGTGCCAGCAGCTTGCGGGATGAAGCTTTCTTT
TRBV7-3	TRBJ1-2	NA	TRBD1	CASSQTGGTYGYTF	TGTGCCAGCAGCCAAACAGGGGGCACATATGGCTACACCTTC
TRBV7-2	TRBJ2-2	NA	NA	CASSSRSGTGELFF	TGTGCCAGCAGCTCCCGTAGCGGCACCGGGGAGCTGTTTTTT
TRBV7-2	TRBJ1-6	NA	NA	CASSLGGSSYNSPLHF	TGTGCCAGCAGCTTGGGGGGGAGCTCCTATAATTCACCCCTCCACTTT
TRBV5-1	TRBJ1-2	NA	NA	CASSYGRGYGYTF	TGCGCCAGCAGCTACGGGAGGGGCTATGGCTACACCTTC
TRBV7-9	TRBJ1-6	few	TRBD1	CASSFRQGLESPLHF	TGTGCCAGCAGCTTCCGACAGGGGTTGGAGTCACCCCTCCACTTT
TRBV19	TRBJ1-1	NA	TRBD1	CASSIGQGKNTEAFF	TGTGCCAGTAGTATAGGACAGGGAAAGAACACTGAAGCTTTCTTT
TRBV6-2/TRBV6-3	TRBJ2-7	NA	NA	CASSYEFHEQYF	TGTGCCAGCAGTTACGAGTTCCACGAGCAGTACTTC
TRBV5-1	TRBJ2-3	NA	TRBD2	CASIGLAGGTDTQYF	TGCGCCAGCATTGGACTAGCGGGAGGCACAGATACGCAGTATTTT
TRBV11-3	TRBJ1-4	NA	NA	CASSLSISGGYNEKLFF	TGTGCCAGCAGCTTATCCATCTCGGGGGGCTATAATGAAAAACTGTTTTTT
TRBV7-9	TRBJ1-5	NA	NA	CASSNTTGSQPQHF	TGTGCCAGCAGCAACACAACAGGGAGTCAGCCCCAGCATTTT
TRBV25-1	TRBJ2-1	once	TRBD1	CASSKGGQGAYNEQFF	TGTGCCAGCAGCAAGGGGGGACAGGGGGCATACAATGAGCAGTTCTTC
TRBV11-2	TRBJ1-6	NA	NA	CASSLGLGNNSPLHF	TGTGCCAGCAGCTTAGGCCTCGGGAATAATTCACCCCTCCACTTT
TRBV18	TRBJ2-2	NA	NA	CASSDSMGRGTGELFF	TGTGCCAGCTCAGATTCGATGGGACGGGGGACCGGGGAGCTGTTTTTT
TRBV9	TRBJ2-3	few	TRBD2	CASSVVREGRAGDTQYF	TGTGCCAGCAGCGTAGTAAGGGAGGGGAGAGCGGGGGATACGCAGTATTTT
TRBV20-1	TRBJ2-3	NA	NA	CSASGLAKAGHSTDTQYF	TGCAGTGCTAGTGGTCTAGCGAAAGCCGGTCATAGCACAGATACGCAGTATTTT
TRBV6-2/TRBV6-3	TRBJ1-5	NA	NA	CASSTAIQPQHF	TGTGCCAGCAGTACCGCGATTCAGCCCCAGCATTTT
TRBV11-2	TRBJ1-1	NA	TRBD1	CASSLGDRGRPSTEAFF	TGTGCCAGCAGCTTAGGGGACAGGGGGCGGCCGAGCACTGAAGCTTTCTTT
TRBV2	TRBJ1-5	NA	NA	CASSGGRGLGQPQHF	TGTGCCAGCAGTGGCGGCAGGGGTTTGGGTCAGCCCCAGCATTTT
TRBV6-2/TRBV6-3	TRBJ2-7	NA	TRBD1	CASSHRDRETYEQYF	TGTGCCAGCAGCCACCGGGACAGGGAAACCTACGAGCAGTACTTC
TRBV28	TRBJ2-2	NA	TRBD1	CASRGQGGPAGELFF	TGTGCCAGCAGAGGACAGGGCGGGCCGGCCGGGGAGCTGTTTTTT
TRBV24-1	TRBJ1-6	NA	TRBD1	CATSDSRQGPNSPLHF	TGTGCCACCAGTGATTCCCGACAGGGACCTAATTCACCCCTCCACTTT
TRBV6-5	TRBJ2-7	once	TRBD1	CASRNPGTGYEQYF	TGTGCCAGCAGAAACCCCGGGACAGGCTACGAGCAGTACTTC
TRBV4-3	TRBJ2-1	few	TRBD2	CASSQGTSGRWSYNEQFF	TGCGCCAGCAGCCAAGGGACTAGCGGGAGGTGGTCCTACAATGAGCAGTTCTTC
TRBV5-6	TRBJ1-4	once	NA	CASSSRQGFEKLFF	TGTGCCAGCAGCTCCCGGCAGGGGTTTGAAAAACTGTTTTTT
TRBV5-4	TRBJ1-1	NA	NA	CASSLGEGRGAFF	TGTGCCAGCAGCTTGGGAGAGGGCCGTGGAGCTTTCTTT
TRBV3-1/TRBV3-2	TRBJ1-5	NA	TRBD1	CASSQYGTVNQPQHF	TGTGCCAGCAGCCAATATGGGACAGTTAATCAGCCCCAGCATTTT
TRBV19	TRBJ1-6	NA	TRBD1	CASSRGTGAFPLHF	TGTGCCAGTAGCCGAGGGACAGGCGCCTTTCCCCTCCACTTT
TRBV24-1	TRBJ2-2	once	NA	CATSDNRLNTGELFF	TGTGCCACCAGTGACAACCGACTGAACACCGGGGAGCTGTTTTTT
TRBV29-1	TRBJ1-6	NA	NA	CSVSGGHVDSPLHF	TGCAGCGTAAGCGGGGGACATGTGGATTCACCCCTCCACTTT
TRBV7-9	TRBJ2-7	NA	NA	CASSLASLKQYF	TGTGCCAGCAGCTTAGCCTCCCTAAAGCAGTACTTC